The 20 T cell receptor beta chains below come from one sample, sequenced in a study of control samples from healthy donors and cancer patients. Here immunoSEQ multiplex PCR was the method, and the copy in TCRdb shows in-frame clones only, minus some. The repertoire includes about 180,000 clones, more than 80% of them detected once, and 1.2% to 1.5% sits in the top ten. The specimen sequenced was blood. Receptors originate from a man aged 25 to 40 in good health.

This chain links TRBV28 with TRBJ1-2; maybe TRBD1 (5 bases). Germline assignment: CDR1 MDHEN and CDR2 SYDVKM. V was clipped by 3 bases and J by 4 bases, with 12 bases between them. This CDR3 has 14 residues. The CDR3 region is CASSLGRAGYGYTF. CDR3 bases: TGTGCCAGCAGTTTGGGCAGGGCGGGCTATGGCTACACCTTC.

This chain uses TRBV3-1 (or the pseudogene TRBV3-2) with TRBJ2-1, with TRBD2 identical over 9 bases. There are 17 residues in the CDR3. From germline, CDR1 is LGHDT and CDR2 YNNKEL (reference sequence). With V trimmed by 0 bases and J by 10 bases, 13 bases remained unmatched. CDR3 DNA: TGTGCCAGCAGCCAAGATGAAACTAGCGGGCGTTTTGGAGAGCAGTTCTTC. Translated: CASSQDETSGRFGEQFF.

The chain recombines TRBV2 with TRBJ2-5; TRBD2 aligns across 7 bases. Germline lookup yields CDR1 SNHLY and CDR2 FYNNEI. Trimming cost V 2 bases and J 4 bases; bases outside gene matches: 10. The CDR3 has 16 residues. CDR3 in amino acids: CASSERGPPGGETQYF. In DNA form, the CDR3 reads TGTGCCAGCAGTGAAAGGGGCCCGCCGGGGGGAGAGACCCAGTACTTC.

The V and J genes are TRBV6-5 and TRBJ1-5, with D uncertain. CDR1 and CDR2 from the germline V gene are MNHEY and SVGAGI. V gave up 0 bases and J gave up 4 bases, with 4 bases separating them. The CDR3 runs 13 residues. CDR3 DNA sequence: TGTGCCAGCAGTTACTCGAGGAATCAGCCCCAGCATTTT. This codes for CASSYSRNQPQHF.

The V gene is TRBV30, the J gene TRBJ1-2, with TRBD1 matching over 9 bases. From germline, CDR1 is GTSNPN and CDR2 SVGIG (reference sequence). J lost 4 bases, V lost 8 bases, and 8 bases had no gene match. CDR3 size: 13 residues. DNA for the CDR3: TGTGCCGGGGGGGACAGGGAGGGCTATGGCTACACCTTC. Amino acids: CAGGDREGYGYTF.

This sequence joins TRBV21-1 and TRBJ1-4. TRBV21-1 has pseudogene status. CDR3 length: 16 residues. CDR3 nucleotides: TGTGCCAGCAGCAAACGTAAGGTTTCAACTAATGAAAAACTGTTTTTT. Encoded protein: CASSKRKVSTNEKLFF.

The chain couples TRBV4-3 to TRBJ1-6; perhaps TRBD1 as D (6 bases). Germline V gene lookup returns CDR1 LGHNA and CDR2 YSLEER. With 0 bases removed from V and 3 bases from J, the gap between germline ends came to 12 bases. This CDR3 comprises 17 residues. The CDR3 coding sequence is TGCGCCAGCAGCCAAGATCACGCAGGGGACTATAATTCACCCCTCCACTTT. Amino acids: CASSQDHAGDYNSPLHF.

The chain couples TRBV2 to TRBJ1-2; D uncertain. Germline CDR1 SNHLY, CDR2 FYNNEI. The ends were cut back, 10 bases at V and 6 bases at J, with 18 bases in the middle. This CDR3 has 13 amino acids. The CDR3 bases are TGTGCCACAGCAGACCCGCGAAGGGATGGCTACACCTTC. It translates to CATADPRRDGYTF.

In DNA form, the CDR3 reads TGCGCCAGCAGCCAGAACAGGGGTGAGACCCAGTACTTC. Protein: CASSQNRGETQYF. The chain employs TRBV4-1 and TRBJ2-5; TRBD1 aligns across 7 bases. V trimming: 3 bases; J trimming: 5 bases; junction bases outside the gene matches: 3. From germline, CDR1 is MGHRA and CDR2 YSYEKL. The CDR3 consists of 13 residues.

The chain carries TRBV6-2 or TRBV6-3 and TRBJ1-2, with D possibly matching TRBD1 (6 bases). The CDR3 has 16 residues. Germline CDR1 MNHEY, CDR2 SVGEGT. Trimming shortened V by 6 bases and J by 4 bases, and 21 bases separated the two germline ends. In DNA form, the CDR3 reads TGTGCCAGCAGCCCTATCCCAGGGGACGAGTTCTATGGCTACACCTTC. It encodes CASSPIPGDEFYGYTF.

The V gene is TRBV5-1, the J gene TRBJ2-3, with 8 bases lining up with TRBD1. Trimming cost V 1 base and J 3 bases; bases outside gene matches: 10. The germline gives CDR1 SGHRS, CDR2 YFSETQ. The CDR3 extends over 17 amino acids. The CDR3 sequence: CASSLSITGGRTDTQYF. CDR3 in DNA: TGCGCCAGCAGCTTGTCCATTACAGGGGGAAGGACAGATACGCAGTATTTT.

The genes are TRBV11-2 and TRBJ2-5, with D perhaps TRBD1 (5 bases). The CDR3 extends over 14 amino acids. Deletions cut 2 bases from V and 5 bases from J, with 12 bases between. CDR1 and CDR2 (germline): SGHAT, FQNNGV. CDR3 nucleotides: TGTGCCAGCAGCTTATATCAGGGTGGCGAGACCCAGTACTTC. Translation: CASSLYQGGETQYF.

V gene TRBV5-6 combines with J gene TRBJ2-3; maybe TRBD2 (6 bases). The CDR3 is made up of 17 amino acids. V was cut by 4 bases and J by 4 bases, with 22 bases left in between. Per the germline V gene, CDR1 is SGHDT and CDR2 is YYEEEE. The CDR3 spells CASSPKIAGLISDTQYF. Here the CDR3 DNA reads TGTGCCAGCAGCCCAAAAATTGCGGGACTTATCTCAGATACGCAGTATTTT.

The chain uses TRBV5-1 and TRBJ2-3, with a tentative D call TRBD2 (5 bases). The CDR3 contains 15 residues. The germline V and J ends were trimmed by 0 bases and 7 bases, with 15 bases remaining between them. Germline CDR1 SGHRS, CDR2 YFSETQ. The CDR3 sequence: CASSLAGGVGYTQYF. The CDR3 DNA sequence: TGCGCCAGCAGCTTGGCTGGAGGAGTCGGATATACGCAGTATTTT.

The rearrangement uses TRBV15 and TRBJ2-7; TRBD1 matches at 10 bases. In germline, CDR1 is LNHNV, CDR2 YYDKDF (reference sequence). The CDR3 is made up of 15 amino acids. Trimming at V came to 0 bases and at J to 6 bases, leaving 5 bases not matched to a gene. The CDR3 sequence is CATSRDDRGRAEQYF. The CDR3 DNA is TGTGCCACCAGCAGAGACGACAGGGGGCGCGCCGAGCAGTACTTC.

The rearrangement uses TRBV28 and TRBJ2-1; D is perhaps TRBD2 (6 bases). The CDR3 sequence is 14 residues long. Trimming pared 6 bases from V and 5 bases from J, leaving 14 bases between. Germline V gene data show CDR1 as MDHEN and CDR2 as SYDVKM. CDR3 loop: CASSRESQNNEQFF. The CDR3 coding sequence is TGTGCCAGCAGCCGGGAGTCTCAGAACAATGAGCAGTTCTTC.

The V gene is TRBV30, the J gene TRBJ1-5; D remains unclear. This CDR3 contains 14 residues. Germline V CDR1 and CDR2: GTSNPN, SVGIG (reference sequence). V was trimmed by 4 bases and J by 0 bases, leaving 10 bases between them. The CDR3 protein is CAWTPGNSNQPQHF. As DNA, the CDR3 is TGTGCCTGGACTCCGGGAAATAGCAATCAGCCCCAGCATTTT.

V is TRBV19 and J is TRBJ2-7; 9 bases are a match to TRBD2. CDR3 length: 14 residues. CDR1 LNHDA and CDR2 SQIVND come from the germline V gene (reference sequence). V lost 3 bases to trimming and J lost 2 bases; unmatched junction nucleotides: 2. CDR3 amino acids: CASSILAGPYEQYF. CDR3 sequence (DNA): TGTGCCAGTAGTATCCTAGCGGGGCCCTACGAGCAGTACTTC. The complete variable domain, with remaining parts taken from reference TRBV19 and TRBJ2-7, reads DGGITQSPKYLFRKEGQNVTLSCEQNLNHDAMYWYRQDPGQGLRLIYYSQIVNDFQKGDIAEGYSVSREKKESFPLTVTSAQKNPTAFYLCASSILAGPYEQYFGPGTRLTVT.

J is TRBJ2-7 and V is TRBV3-1 (or the pseudogene TRBV3-2); tentative D call: TRBD2 (6 bases). This CDR3 has 15 amino acids. Looked up from germline, CDR1 is LGHDT and CDR2 is YNNKEL (reference sequence). The ends were cut back, 4 bases at V and 4 bases at J, with 17 bases in the middle. Here the CDR3 DNA reads TGTGCCAGCAGCCCCCCTGGGGGGAGTTTGTACGAGCAGTACTTC. Its translation: CASSPPGGSLYEQYF.

The genes are TRBV6-5 and TRBJ2-3; perhaps TRBD2 as D (5 bases). The V end lost 8 bases, the J end lost 1 base, and 10 bases lay between the germline ends. The V gene's germline CDR1 is MNHEY and CDR2 SVGAGI. There are 13 residues in the CDR3. The CDR3 protein is CASHTRGTDTQYF. The CDR3, as DNA: TGTGCCAGCCACACTAGGGGCACAGATACGCAGTATTTT.